Below, 23 T cell receptor beta chains from the same sample are listed, as sequenced in a study of shared clonotypes between healthy human individuals. Profiled with immunoSEQ multiplex PCR; TCRdb holds only in-frame clones, not every one. The data show about half a million clones, with about 72% seen just once and approximately 12% held by the top ten. Sequenced input: PBMCs. The receptor source for this set is a woman in her forties in good health. Some clones in this sample may be carry-over from other donors' samples.

As to this clone: The identical CDR3 is also encoded by other nucleotide sequences in the sample. CDR3: CASSGTGGTEAFF. The CDR3 DNA is TGTGCCAGTTCCGGGACAGGGGGAACTGAAGCTTTCTTT. The chain is built from TRBV14 and TRBJ1-1; 11 nucleotides line up with TRBD1. The V gene's germline CDR1 is SGHDN and CDR2 FVKESK. The CDR3 runs 13 residues. The ends lost 9 bases at V and 5 bases at J; junction bases unmatched: 5.

This chain links TRBV30 with TRBJ1-2; D is uncertain. Germline V CDR1 and CDR2: GTSNPN, SVGIG (reference sequence). The CDR3 is 12 residues long. Trimming took 0 bases from V and 4 from J, leaving 6 bases between them. The CDR3 coding sequence is TGTGCCTGGAGTGTACAGCCCTATGGCTACACCTTC. The encoded protein is CAWSVQPYGYTF.

The rearrangement uses TRBV5-6 and TRBJ2-1; 8 bases align to TRBD2. Germline V gives CDR1 SGHDT, CDR2 YYEEEE. The CDR3 spans 16 residues. Trimming cost V 0 bases and J 4 bases; bases outside gene matches: 6. CDR3 bases: TGTGCCAGCAGCTTGGAAGGGACTAGACTATACAATGAGCAGTTCTTC. Amino acids: CASSLEGTRLYNEQFF.

This clone occurred a few times. The chain's CDR3 is CASSRELAPNNEQFF. CDR3 bases: TGTGCCAGCAGCCGAGAGCTAGCCCCCAACAATGAGCAGTTCTTC. J is TRBJ2-1 and V is TRBV9; a weak D match, TRBD2 (5 bases). Germline V gene sequence: CDR1 SGDLS, CDR2 YYNGEE. The CDR3 length is 15 residues. Trimming took 4 bases from V and 5 from J, leaving 16 bases between them.

The J gene is TRBJ2-1, the V gene TRBV5-1, with D possibly called TRBD1 or TRBD2 (6 bases each). The CDR3 spans 14 residues. Per the germline V gene, CDR1 is SGHRS and CDR2 is YFSETQ. The V gene lost 0 bases and the J gene lost 6 bases, with 10 bases spanning the gap. The CDR3 is CASSLAPGANEQFF. CDR3 DNA sequence: TGCGCCAGCAGCTTGGCCCCGGGGGCCAATGAGCAGTTCTTC.

This chain connects TRBV7-2 to TRBJ1-2; a possible D gene is TRBD1 (5 bases). CDR1 and CDR2 from the germline V gene are SGHTA and FQGNSA. The V gene lost 1 base and the J gene lost 4 bases, with 13 bases spanning the gap. The CDR3 runs 15 residues. The CDR3 sequence: CASSLGGVPAYGYTF. In DNA, the CDR3 is TGTGCCAGCAGCTTAGGGGGGGTGCCAGCCTATGGCTACACCTTC.

The chain recombines TRBV28 with TRBJ2-5; weak D call: TRBD2 (5 bases). The CDR3 runs 12 residues. Germline CDR1 is MDHEN and CDR2 is SYDVKM. The V end lost 2 bases, the J end lost 5 bases, and 6 bases lay between the germline ends. This CDR3 is CASSLPGETQYF. The DNA for the CDR3 is TGTGCCAGCAGTTTACCGGGGGAGACCCAGTACTTC. The entire variable domain, with the rest obtained from reference TRBV28 and TRBJ2-5, is as follows: DVKVTQSSRYLVKRTGEKVFLECVQDMDHENMFWYRQDPGLGLRLIYFSYDVKMKEKGDIPEGYSVSREKKERFSLILESASTNQTSMYLCASSLPGETQYFGPGTRLLVL.

The chain combines TRBV10-1 with TRBJ2-7, with no clear D. Germline CDR1 is WNHNN and CDR2 is SYGVQD (reference sequence). The V gene lost 0 bases and the J gene lost 3 bases, with 12 bases spanning the gap. The CDR3 is 15 residues long. The CDR3 DNA sequence: TGCGCCAGCAGTGAGTCTGGGGTCCTCGGCTACGAGCAGTACTTC. Its translation: CASSESGVLGYEQYF.

The rearrangement uses TRBV7-3 and TRBJ2-1; TRBD2 matches 7 bases. V gave up 3 bases and J gave up 0 bases; unmatched junction bases: 8. This CDR3 spans 17 amino acids. Germline V gene lookup returns CDR1 SGHTA and CDR2 FQGTGA. CDR3 loop: CASSLVGGGSSYNEQFF. The CDR3 bases are TGTGCCAGCAGCTTGGTTGGTGGCGGGAGCTCCTACAATGAGCAGTTCTTC.

The chain couples TRBV5-1 to TRBJ1-4; D is unclear. CDR3 length: 14 amino acids. V was cut by 2 bases and J by 7 bases, with 12 bases left in between. CDR1 is SGHRS and CDR2 is YFSETQ in the germline V gene. This chain's CDR3 is CASSFLGFGEKLFF. CDR3 coding DNA: TGCGCCAGCAGCTTCCTCGGCTTTGGTGAAAAACTGTTTTTT. Supplemented by reference TRBV5-1 and TRBJ1-4, the full variable domain reads KAGVTQTPRYLIKTRGQQVTLSCSPISGHRSVSWYQQTPGQGLQFLFEYFSETQRNKGNFPGRFSGRQFSNSRSEMNVSTLELGDSALYLCASSFLGFGEKLFFGSGTQLSVL.

This chain links TRBV6-5 with TRBJ1-2, with no clear D. CDR1 is MNHEY and CDR2 is SVGAGI in the germline V gene. The V end was cut by 2 bases, the J end by 1 base, with 5 bases between. The CDR3 has 13 amino acids. CDR3 DNA sequence: TGTGCCAGCAGTTACGAACTTAACTATGGCTACACCTTC. Translation gives CASSYELNYGYTF.

The J gene is TRBJ1-3, the V gene TRBV7-9; possible D gene TRBD1, 5 bases. Per the germline V gene, CDR1 is SEHNR and CDR2 is FQNEAQ (reference sequence). The V end lost 2 bases, the J end lost 1 base, and 12 bases lay between the germline ends. This CDR3 is 16 amino acids long. The CDR3 sequence: CASSLRQSGSGNTIYF. The DNA of the CDR3 is TGTGCCAGCAGCTTAAGACAGTCGGGTTCTGGAAACACCATATATTTT.

This clone has more than one count but fewer than ten. The rearrangement links TRBV28 to TRBJ1-2; 12 bases fit TRBD1. The CDR3 contains 15 residues. Germline values: CDR1 MDHEN, CDR2 SYDVKM. Trimming took 1 base from V and 4 from J; bases not matched to a gene: 1. The CDR3 DNA reads TGTGCCAGCAGTTTATTGGGACAGGGGGCCTATGGCTACACCTTC. It yields the protein CASSLLGQGAYGYTF.

This chain links TRBV18 with TRBJ2-5; no clear D. The germline CDR1 and CDR2 sequences are KGHSH and LQKENI. CDR3 length: 16 residues. The V end lost 2 bases, the J end lost 1 base, and 14 bases lay between the germline ends. The DNA of the CDR3 is TGTGCCAGCTCACCAACGACGGGTGGTGGCCAAGAGACCCAGTACTTC. Protein product: CASSPTTGGGQETQYF.

J is TRBJ1-1 and V is TRBV6-6; D possibly corresponds to TRBD1 (6 bases). Trimming removed 7 bases at V and 5 bases at J, with 17 bases between. The germline V gene encodes CDR1 MNHNY and CDR2 SVGAGI (reference sequence). The CDR3 extends over 14 amino acids. The CDR3 region has the DNA TGTGCCAGCACCCCACAGGGTCTGGGTACTGAAGCTTTCTTT. Amino acid sequence: CASTPQGLGTEAFF.

This chain joins TRBV11-2 and TRBJ2-1, with D unclear. The ends were cut back, 4 bases at V and 4 bases at J, with 8 bases in the middle. The CDR3 is made up of 13 amino acids. Germline CDR1 reads SGHAT; CDR2 reads FQNNGV. CDR3: CASSSLGYNEQFF. CDR3 DNA sequence: TGTGCCAGCAGCTCGCTGGGGTACAATGAGCAGTTCTTC.

This chain joins TRBV7-3 and TRBJ2-5; 11 bases map to TRBD2. CDR1 and CDR2 from the germline V gene are SGHTA and FQGTGA. CDR3 length equals 17 residues. With V trimmed by 1 base and J by 5 bases, 9 bases remained unmatched. The CDR3 sequence: CASSLNLAGGPGETQYF. The DNA for the CDR3 is TGTGCCAGCAGCTTAAATTTAGCGGGAGGGCCGGGGGAGACCCAGTACTTC.

This clone appeared once. The CDR3 loop is CASRRTGPNTEAFF. The CDR3 coding sequence is TGTGCCAGCAGGCGGACAGGACCGAACACTGAAGCTTTCTTT. The chain couples TRBV6-5 to TRBJ1-1; 7 positions match TRBD1. V trimming: 6 bases; J trimming: 1 base; junction bases outside the gene matches: 5. The CDR3 covers 14 residues. CDR1 MNHEY and CDR2 SVGAGI come from the germline V gene.

V gene TRBV2 combines with J gene TRBJ2-7; unclear D gene. This CDR3 region has 13 residues. Trimming took off 6 bases at V and 0 bases at J, with 9 bases between the two ends. Per the germline V gene, CDR1 is SNHLY and CDR2 is FYNNEI. Written as DNA, the CDR3 is TGTGCCAGCAGACCAGTTAGCTCCTACGAGCAGTACTTC. This sequence encodes CASRPVSSYEQYF.

As concerns this clone: A far larger clone is only one base removed, so a read error is likely. V usage is TRBV7-8 and J usage is TRBJ2-7, with D unresolved. V gave up 8 bases and J gave up 2 bases, with 19 bases separating them. This CDR3 is 15 amino acids long. Germline V gene lookup returns CDR1 SGHVS and CDR2 FQNEAQ. The CDR3 nucleotides read TGTGCCAGCGGTTTCCTCCGCTACTCACCCTACGAGCAGTACTTC. Its translation: CASGFLRYSPYEQYF.

The V gene is TRBV14, the J gene TRBJ2-7; 10 bases fit TRBD2. CDR1 and CDR2 (germline): SGHDN, FVKESK. The CDR3 has 17 amino acids. The V and J ends lost 4 bases and 3 bases, in that order; junction bases with no gene match: 12. The CDR3, as DNA: TGTGCCAGCAGCCCAAGAAAGGTAGCGGGAGGAGACTACGAGCAGTACTTC. Translating it yields CASSPRKVAGGDYEQYF.

CDR3 coding DNA: TGTGCCAGCAGTTCCTCTTTATGGGTGGGTAATGAGCAGTTCTTC. Its protein product is CASSSSLWVGNEQFF. The chain joins TRBV28 to TRBJ2-1; D call uncertain. CDR1 is MDHEN, CDR2 SYDVKM, per germline. Trimming shortened V by 4 bases and J by 7 bases, and 17 bases separated the two germline ends. The CDR3 contains 15 residues.

V and J are TRBV7-9 and TRBJ2-5; maybe TRBD2 (5 bases). V gave up 1 base and J gave up 5 bases, with 11 bases separating them. Per germline, CDR1 SEHNR and CDR2 FQNEAQ (reference sequence). CDR3 size: 14 residues. The chain's CDR3 is CASSLGGARETQYF. The DNA for the CDR3 is TGTGCCAGCAGCTTAGGGGGAGCGAGGGAGACCCAGTACTTC.